The text below deals with one T cell receptor (beta chain). Looked up from germline, CDR1 is SGHNT and CDR2 is YENEEA. Trimming shortened V by 5 bases and J by 5 bases, and 19 bases separated the two germline ends. CDR3 length: 15 residues. The data belong to a study of blood T cell repertoires in COVID-19. TCRdb's copy holds only in-frame clones and misses some; the assay was immunoSEQ multiplex PCR. The sample carries approximately 12,000 clones, around 83% recorded once. The sequence was collected from a man between 40 and 49 years old with active or convalescent COVID-19. The chain links TRBV11-3 to TRBJ2-7, with D perhaps TRBD1 (8 bases). Material: peripheral blood. The CDR3 sequence: CASSPRGRGIDEQYF. Here the CDR3 DNA reads TGTGCCAGCAGCCCCAGGGGGCGGGGGATCGACGAGCAGTACTTC. The entire variable domain, with the rest obtained from reference TRBV11-3 and TRBJ2-7, is as follows: EAGVVQSPRYKIIEKKQPVAFWCNPISGHNTLYWYLQNLGQGPELLIRYENEEAVDDSQLPKDRFSAERLKGVDSTLKIQPAELGDSAVYLCASSPRGRGIDEQYFGPGTRLTVT.